This TCR beta chain was identified during a study of blood T cell repertoires in COVID-19. Study in general: Donors in the United States, Italy and Spain gave samples during acute or convalescent COVID-19. The analysed material was cDNA or gDNA that came from T cells, B-cell-depleted T cells, or PBMCs.

The repertoire was sequenced with immunoSEQ multiplex PCR; TCRdb's copy has only in-frame clones and lacks some. There are approximately 140,000 clones in the sample; roughly 84% occur only once, and approximately 5.7% lies in the top ten. This receptor was obtained from a woman aged 45-60 years who had been exposed to COVID-19. The specimen was PBMCs or T cells enriched from blood (not recorded which).

The CDR3 region is CASTPGGVEKLFF. CDR3 DNA sequence: TGTGCCAGCACCCCCGGCGGGGTTGAAAAACTGTTTTTT. The chain couples TRBV28 to TRBJ1-4; D is ambiguous. CDR3 length: 13 amino acids. Between the trimmed V and J ends, which lost 7 bases and 7 bases, there was a span of 13 bases. The germline V gene encodes CDR1 MDHEN and CDR2 SYDVKM.